A selection of T cell receptor beta chains follows, all from one sample in a study of T cell repertoires in cytomegalovirus infection. No antigen has been identified for these receptors. TCRdb fed the reads into MiXCR, producing one record per CDR3 protein. The table has hundreds of thousands of distinct CDR3 sequences, more than 40% seen once. The specimen comprised cultured PBMCs, sampled from culture after CMV antigen stimulation. The receptors were gathered from a human donor in good health (CMV status not recorded). Some clones in this sample may be carry-over from other donors' samples. Both conserved end residues are part of each CDR3. D genes are given only for firm matches.

TRBV20-1	TRBJ2-1	TRBD2	CSARTGGPGEQFF
TRBV11-2	TRBJ1-2	-	CASSLTGGTNGYTF
TRBV6-2/TRBV6-3	TRBJ1-2	-	CASSSGRHGYTF
TRBV7-2	TRBJ2-3	TRBD2	CASSSTLAGGTDTQYF
TRBV24-1	TRBJ2-1	TRBD1	CATRSTGDNEQFF
TRBV11-3	TRBJ2-2	-	CASSGGAGSVTGELFF
TRBV4-3	TRBJ1-5	-	CANPSQHF
TRBV7-9	TRBJ2-3	-	CASSPRSRGGTQYF
TRBV7-2	TRBJ1-4	-	CASSSGQFGEKLFF
TRBV7-2	TRBJ2-3	-	CASSLEWGTDTQYF
TRBV11-2	TRBJ2-2	-	CASRWTLSPGELFF
TRBV6-6	TRBJ2-7	-	CAIGPPGGYEQYF
TRBV7-6	TRBJ1-1	-	CASSLSAGKAFF
TRBV19	TRBJ1-5	-	CASSNRRQGLGQPQHF
TRBV20-1	TRBJ2-1	TRBD2	CSAVKREGHFF
TRBV28	TRBJ1-2	-	CASSAGRPYGYTF
TRBV7-9	TRBJ2-5	-	CASKVEETQYF
TRBV7-6	TRBJ2-1	TRBD2	CASSFLKPGLAGINEQFF
TRBV24-1	TRBJ2-2	TRBD1	CATSGQTGENTGELFF
TRBV12-3/TRBV12-4	TRBJ1-6	-	CASSALPPTVGGPLHF
TRBV7-2	TRBJ2-7	TRBD2	CASRDYHYEQYF
TRBV12-3/TRBV12-4	TRBJ1-6	-	CASGSYNSPLHF
TRBV7-6	TRBJ2-7	TRBD1	CASSLGRGSGEQYF
TRBV6-6	TRBJ1-6	-	CASSYFPDNNSPLHF
TRBV7-2	TRBJ1-1	TRBD1	CASSLTGTLESAFF
TRBV20-1	TRBJ1-6	-	CSALESPGSQISNSPLHF
TRBV6-6	TRBJ1-2	TRBD1	CASSYSRQGGYGYTF
TRBV7-2	TRBJ2-1	-	CASSSRRSYNEQFF